This entry lists 18 T cell receptor beta chains sequenced from one sample in a study of T-cell memory formation after mild COVID-19. TCRdb processed the 5' RACE reads anew with MiXCR; each CDR3 protein has one entry. Altogether around 140,000 distinct CDR3 sequences are present, approximately 21% being singletons, with the ten largest covering around 2.4%. Sample: PBMCs or a T cell subset sorted from them (not recorded which). Receptors originate from an adult woman who had mild COVID-19 (a few samples of this study predate the infection). Cell type and time point are not known.

V usage is TRBV7-2 and J usage is TRBJ1-2; 11 bases map to TRBD1. The CDR3 contains 15 residues. CDR1 SGHTA and CDR2 FQGNSA come from the germline V gene. Germline trimming cut 1 base from V and 4 bases from J; bases unmatched to any gene: 2. The chain's CDR3 is CASSLGTGGSYGYTF. In nucleotides, the CDR3 is TGTGCCAGCAGCTTAGGGACAGGGGGCTCCTATGGCTACACCTTC.

This clonotype occurred a few times. The DNA of the CDR3 is TGTGCCAGCAGTTACGGAACCGGGACAGGGACCTCCGAGCAGTACTTC. The encoded protein is CASSYGTGTGTSEQYF. The rearrangement joins TRBV6-5 to TRBJ2-7, with 9 positions matching TRBD1. This CDR3 contains 16 residues. The V segment lost 2 bases and the J segment 6 bases; nucleotides outside the gene matches: 11. Germline V CDR1 and CDR2: MNHEY, SVGAGI.

The V and J genes are TRBV9 and TRBJ2-7, with D tentatively TRBD1 or TRBD2 (5 bases each). The V end was cut by 4 bases, the J end by 0 bases, with 14 bases between. The CDR3 sequence is 15 residues long. CDR1 is SGDLS, CDR2 YYNGEE, per germline. DNA for the CDR3: TGTGCCAGCAGCCCGAGGGACCGTACCTCCTACGAGCAGTACTTC. Translating gives CASSPRDRTSYEQYF.

This clonotype was counted only a few times. The rearrangement links TRBV20-1 to TRBJ2-1; 8 bases fit TRBD2. There are 15 residues in the CDR3. V dropped 1 base and J dropped 0; count of bases not matched to a gene: 2. In germline, CDR1 is DFQATT, CDR2 SNEGSKA (reference sequence). The chain's CDR3 is CSARVSGSSYNEQFF. CDR3 bases: TGCAGTGCTAGAGTCAGCGGGAGCTCCTACAATGAGCAGTTCTTC.

The chain recombines TRBV7-3 with TRBJ1-4; TRBD1 matches at 7 bases. The CDR3 has 13 amino acids. Per the germline V gene, CDR1 is SGHTA and CDR2 is FQGTGA. J lost 8 bases, V lost 5 bases, and 5 bases had no gene match. Here the CDR3 reads CASSRQGGEKLFF. For the CDR3, the DNA is TGTGCCAGCAGCCGCCAGGGGGGAGAAAAACTGTTTTTT.

The V gene is TRBV7-2, the J gene TRBJ2-5, with TRBD1 matching 7 bases. The V segment lost 1 base and the J segment 5 bases; nucleotides outside the gene matches: 16. The CDR3 totals 18 residues. Germline assignment: CDR1 SGHTA and CDR2 FQGNSA. The CDR3 nucleotides are TGTGCCAGCAGCTTAGTCCGGTGGGCAGGGGGAAAGGGGGAGACCCAGTACTTC. Its translation is CASSLVRWAGGKGETQYF.

This CDR3 is CATSDLRLAGVHNEQFF. CDR3 DNA: TGTGCCACCAGTGATTTGCGGCTAGCGGGCGTCCACAATGAGCAGTTCTTC. The chain links TRBV24-1 to TRBJ2-1; 8 positions match TRBD2. Trimming at V came to 0 bases and at J to 5 bases, leaving 8 bases not matched to a gene. The length of the CDR3 is 17 residues. Germline values: CDR1 KGHDR, CDR2 SFDVKD.

This clonotype showed up just a few times. The gene calls are TRBV5-1 and TRBJ2-3; 12 bases fit TRBD2. The CDR3 sequence is 17 residues long. V lost 4 bases to trimming and J lost 6 bases; unmatched junction nucleotides: 12. The germline gives CDR1 SGHRS, CDR2 YFSETQ. CDR3 amino acids: CASSRGPSGGAGDTQYF. DNA of the CDR3: TGCGCCAGCAGCCGTGGTCCTAGCGGGGGGGCTGGTGATACGCAGTATTTT.

V gene TRBV12-3 or TRBV12-4 combines with J gene TRBJ1-4, with 9 bases matching TRBD1. Unmatched junction bases numbered 6, after V lost 6 bases and J lost 7 bases. The CDR3 sequence is 14 residues long. CDR3 protein: CASRTGGFGEKLFF. For the CDR3, the DNA is TGTGCCAGCAGGACAGGGGGTTTTGGTGAAAAACTGTTTTTT.

This clonotype was detected only a few times. V usage is TRBV30 and J usage is TRBJ2-2; 14 nucleotides match TRBD2. The CDR3 is made up of 15 amino acids. J gave up 6 bases and V 3 bases, and 3 bases lay outside the gene matches. CDR1 and CDR2 from the germline V gene are GTSNPN and SVGIG (reference sequence). CDR3 amino acids: CAWRWGLAGAGELFF. The DNA for the CDR3 is TGTGCCTGGAGATGGGGACTAGCGGGAGCCGGGGAGCTGTTTTTT.

This clonotype was seen more than once but under ten times. The CDR3 loop reads CSVDGQDYGYTF. CDR3 DNA: TGCAGCGTTGACGGTCAGGACTATGGCTACACCTTC. The J gene is TRBJ1-2, the V gene TRBV29-1; D remains ambiguous. The germline gives CDR1 SQVTM, CDR2 ANQGSEA. V lost 3 bases, J lost 3 bases, and 8 bases lay in between. CDR3 length: 12 amino acids. The full variable domain, completed using reference TRBV29-1 and TRBJ1-2, is SAVISQKPSRDICQRGTSLTIQCQVDSQVTMMFWYRQQPGQSLTLIATANQGSEATYESGFVIDKFPISRPNLTFSTLTVSNMSPEDSSIYLCSVDGQDYGYTFGSGTRLTVV.

V is TRBV7-9 and J is TRBJ2-1; D is perhaps TRBD2 (7 bases). The CDR3 totals 15 residues. The V and J ends lost 0 bases and 9 bases respectively, with 15 bases between them. Germline CDR1 SEHNR, CDR2 FQNEAQ (reference sequence). CDR3 residues: CASSLAGGLSAEQFF. The CDR3 region has the DNA TGTGCCAGCAGCTTAGCGGGGGGGCTCTCTGCTGAGCAGTTCTTC.

A few counts support this clonotype. J is TRBJ2-1 and V is TRBV19, with TRBD1 matching over 9 bases. CDR3 length: 14 residues. Trimming removed 6 bases from V and 7 bases from J; junction bases left unmatched: 7. CDR1 and CDR2 (germline): LNHDA, SQIVND (reference sequence). Here the CDR3 reads CASRDRGKGNEQFF. In DNA, the CDR3 is TGTGCCAGTAGGGACAGGGGCAAGGGAAATGAGCAGTTCTTC.

The V call is TRBV5-5, the J call TRBJ2-3, with D perhaps given as TRBD1 or TRBD2 (5 bases each). Looked up from germline, CDR1 is SGHKS and CDR2 is YYEKEE (reference sequence). V was shortened by 2 bases and J by 4 bases, with 8 bases between the two germline ends. This CDR3 has 13 amino acids. The CDR3 coding sequence is TGTGCCAGCAGCTTTCAGGGAGCAGATACGCAGTATTTT. Its protein is CASSFQGADTQYF.

This clonotype was seen more than once but under ten times. V gene TRBV4-1 combines with J gene TRBJ1-6; D remains ambiguous. V was cut by 1 base and J by 6 bases, with 10 bases left in between. The CDR3 has 15 amino acids. Germline V gene sequence: CDR1 MGHRA, CDR2 YSYEKL. In nucleotides, the CDR3 is TGCGCCAGCAGCCAAGGCGGACTGCCTAATTCACCCCTCCACTTT. Its translation is CASSQGGLPNSPLHF.

This clonotype turned up a few times. V usage is TRBV5-5 and J usage is TRBJ1-1; no clear D gene. This CDR3 comprises 14 residues. The V gene's germline CDR1 is SGHKS and CDR2 YYEKEE (reference sequence). V shed 1 base and J shed 1 base, with 8 bases lying between them. CDR3 nucleotide sequence: TGTGCCAGCAGCTTGCGACACACGAACACTGAAGCTTTCTTT. It yields the protein CASSLRHTNTEAFF. Variable domain in full (rest from reference TRBV5-5 and TRBJ1-1): DAGVTQSPTHLIKTRGQQVTLRCSPISGHKSVSWYQQVLGQGPQFIFQYYEKEERGRGNFPDRFSARQFPNYSSELNVNALLLGDSALYLCASSLRHTNTEAFFGQGTRLTVV.

The chain combines TRBV5-1 with TRBJ2-3; 7 bases match TRBD1. CDR3 length: 15 residues. Trimming took 0 bases from V and 5 from J; bases not matched to a gene: 6. CDR1 and CDR2 (germline): SGHRS, YFSETQ. CDR3 DNA sequence: TGCGCCAGCAGCTTGGGCGCGACAGGGCTAGATACGCAGTATTTT. It specifies CASSLGATGLDTQYF.

The genes are TRBV5-1 and TRBJ2-2; D is unclear. V lost 3 bases and J 2 bases, leaving 11 bases between the germline ends. Germline V gene data show CDR1 as SGHRS and CDR2 as YFSETQ. The CDR3 is made up of 15 amino acids. CDR3 region: CASSSGPINTGELFF. CDR3 nucleotide sequence: TGCGCCAGCAGCTCCGGACCAATAAACACCGGGGAGCTGTTTTTT.